Included here is one TCR beta chain sequence, with context. Its antigen is currently not known. It has no much larger one-base neighbor in the sample; base qualities were not kept. TCRbeta CDR3 regions were amplified from genomic DNA by means of the immunoSEQ Assay, a bias-controlled multiplex PCR. The authors' pipeline ran thus. The number of nucleated cells in each sample was estimated by amplification of reference gene primers within the assay. To quantify the absolute abundance of each unique TCRbeta CDR3 rearrangement, sequence reads were collapsed and filtered. For each sample, productive Simpson clonality was calculated as the square root of Simpson's diversity index over productive rearrangements. TCRdb took over this immuneACCESS table, retaining in-frame rearrangements with V and J assigned. Such tables are incomplete; in checked studies, under half of the missing clones stem from an unresolved V gene, and the remainder is unexplained. That table is the source of V, J and clone size, and D and trimming were worked out from the DNA. The sample table contains about 170,000 clones; only one count was recorded for around 82% of them. The leading ten clones occupy 2% to 2.5% of the sample.

The sample originates from a study of blood T cell repertoires in COVID-19 (dated by TCRdb to about 2020). With respect to the entire study: The collaborator samples originated in the United States, Italy and Spain and spanned the acute and convalescent phases of COVID-19. The prospective study material was composed of cDNA or gDNA derived from T cells, B-cell-depleted T cells, or PBMCs. Subjects who had been exposed to COVID-19, were actively infected with it, or had recovered from it provided the deeply sampled blood TCRbeta repertoires that made up the dataset. The repertoires were made available in a free public database intended to serve as a resource for research on the immune response to SARS-CoV-2. The samples were drawn from the first 160 participants of the ongoing ImmuneRACE study and from under 1,500 subjects provided by 6 global collaborators. Nearly every sample came with metadata listing a de-identified subject ID, COVID-19 status, age in years and sex. Where available, HLA class I and class II types were obtained from metadata supplied by the sample provider rather than from assay-based typing.

The CDR3 numbers 14 residues from cysteine through phenylalanine. The retained sequence is limited to the CDR3, 42 bases, with the frame set at the first base. CDR1 LNHNV and CDR2 YYDKDF were looked up in the germline V gene (reference sequence). V is reduced by 9 bases and J by 0 bases, leaving a spacing of 11 bases between them. Broader findings and caveats from the paper: The amount of clinical and demographic metadata varied by source and participant and was provided uncurated.

Each collaborating institution followed its own protocols to collect whole blood in K2EDTA tubes. For TCRbeta analysis, collaborator samples were shipped as frozen whole blood, as isolated PBMCs, or as DNA extracted from either sample type. The chain was built from TRBV15 and TRBJ1-4; the D gene is not confidently resolved. The source material was peripheral blood. This TCR was recovered from a woman of 80 years or more with acute or convalescent COVID-19. DNA sequence: TGTGCCACGGGCAGACCTGCAACTAATGAAAAACTGTTTTTT. This translates into CATGRPATNEKLFF. With the portions outside the CDR3 filled from the reference TRBV15 and TRBJ1-4 genes, the complete variable region becomes DAMVIQNPRYQVTQFGKPVTLSCSQTLNHNVMYWYQQKSSQAPKLLFHYYDKDFNNEADTPDNFQSRRPNTSFCFLDIRSPGLGDTAMYLCATGRPATNEKLFFGSGTQLSVL.